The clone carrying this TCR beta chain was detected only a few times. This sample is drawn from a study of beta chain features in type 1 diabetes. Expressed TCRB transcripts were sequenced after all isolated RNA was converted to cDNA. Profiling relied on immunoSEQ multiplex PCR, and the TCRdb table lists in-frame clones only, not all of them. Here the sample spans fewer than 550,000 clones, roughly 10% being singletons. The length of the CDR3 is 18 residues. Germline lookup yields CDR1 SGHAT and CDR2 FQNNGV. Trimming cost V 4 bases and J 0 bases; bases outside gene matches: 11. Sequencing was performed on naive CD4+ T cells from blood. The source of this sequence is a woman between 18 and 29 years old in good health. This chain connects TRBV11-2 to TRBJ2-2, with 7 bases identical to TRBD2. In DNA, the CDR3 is TGTGCCAGCAGCTCCCCAGAGAAGCGGGGACCGAACACCGGGGAGCTGTTTTTT. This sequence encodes CASSSPEKRGPNTGELFF.